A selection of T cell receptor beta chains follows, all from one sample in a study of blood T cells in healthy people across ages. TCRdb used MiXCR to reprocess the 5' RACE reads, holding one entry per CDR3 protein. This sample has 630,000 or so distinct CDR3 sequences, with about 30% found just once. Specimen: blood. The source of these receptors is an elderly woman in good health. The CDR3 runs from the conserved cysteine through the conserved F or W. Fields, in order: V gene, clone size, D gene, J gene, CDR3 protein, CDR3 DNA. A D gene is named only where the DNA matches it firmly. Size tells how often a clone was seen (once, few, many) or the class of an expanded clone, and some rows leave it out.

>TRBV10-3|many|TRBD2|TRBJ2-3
CAIRLTSGGTDTQYF
TGTGCCATCAGACTGACTAGCGGGGGGACAGATACGCAGTATTTT
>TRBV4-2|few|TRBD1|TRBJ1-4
CASSQALGTGGQNEKLFF
TGTGCCAGCAGCCAAGCGTTGGGGACAGGGGGCCAGAATGAAAAACTGTTTTTT
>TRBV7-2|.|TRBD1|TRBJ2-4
CASSPGQGDIQYF
TGTGCCAGCAGCCCAGGACAGGGAGACATTCAGTACTTC
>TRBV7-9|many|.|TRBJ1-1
CASSLSSRVEAFF
TGTGCCAGCAGCTTATCATCCAGGGTGGAAGCTTTCTTT
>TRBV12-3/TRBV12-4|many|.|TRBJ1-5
CASSSGYRYSNQPQHF
TGTGCCAGCAGTTCAGGGTACCGGTATAGCAATCAGCCCCAGCATTTT
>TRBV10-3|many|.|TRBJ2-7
CAIKTASYEQYF
TGTGCCATCAAGACAGCCTCCTACGAGCAGTACTTC
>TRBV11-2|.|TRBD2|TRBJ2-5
CASSLDGRGAGEQYF
TGTGCCAGCAGCCTAGACGGGCGGGGGGCTGGGGAGCAGTACTTC
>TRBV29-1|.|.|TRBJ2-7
CSVARGDLGAYEQYF
TGCAGCGTCGCAAGGGGGGACTTAGGGGCCTACGAGCAGTACTTC
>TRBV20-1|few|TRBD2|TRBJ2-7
CSAAPGGSYEQYF
TGCAGTGCTGCCCCGGGCGGGAGCTACGAGCAGTACTTC
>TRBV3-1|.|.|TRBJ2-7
CASSQDAGSYEQYF
TGTGCCAGCAGCCAAGATGCCGGGTCCTACGAGCAGTACTTC
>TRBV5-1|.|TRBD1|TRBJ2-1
CAGSWGQVGEQFF
TGCGCCGGCAGCTGGGGACAGGTAGGCGAGCAGTTCTTC
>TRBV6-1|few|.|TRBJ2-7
CASRQQTIREQYF
TGTGCCAGCAGGCAACAGACGATTCGTGAGCAGTACTTC
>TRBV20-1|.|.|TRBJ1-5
CSASPEGSNQPQHF
TGCAGTGCCTCCCCCGAGGGGAGCAATCAGCCCCAGCATTTT
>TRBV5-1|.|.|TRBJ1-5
CASSLEAGGSNQPQHF
TGCGCCAGCAGCTTGGAGGCTGGAGGGAGCAATCAGCCCCAGCATTTT
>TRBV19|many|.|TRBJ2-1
CASAGFSYNEQFF
TGTGCCAGTGCGGGATTCTCCTACAATGAGCAGTTCTTC
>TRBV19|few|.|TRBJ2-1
CASSIDSFGGEQFF
TGTGCCAGTAGTATAGATAGCTTCGGTGGTGAGCAGTTCTTC
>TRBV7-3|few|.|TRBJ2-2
CASSLQGGANTGELFF
TGTGCCAGCAGCTTACAGGGCGGGGCGAACACCGGGGAGCTGTTTTTT